Presented here are 28 T cell receptor beta chains from one specimen sequenced in a study of chemoradiotherapy in HPV16-positive cancers. Method: immunoSEQ multiplex PCR; TCRdb's copy keeps in-frame clones and lacks some. The data contain roughly 5,200 clones, more than 60% of them singletons. This sample comprised tumor tissue, obtained from a patient who underwent chemoradiotherapy. The receptors originated from a human donor with HPV-associated anogenital cancer.

V is TRBV29-1 and J is TRBJ2-1, with D perhaps matching TRBD1 (5 bases). This CDR3 has 16 residues. Trimming pared 0 bases from V and 0 bases from J, leaving 12 bases between. Per the germline V gene, CDR1 is SQVTM and CDR2 is ANQGSEA. The CDR3 nucleotides read TGCAGCGTTGAAGACGTTCAGGGAAGCTCCTACAATGAGCAGTTCTTC. Translation: CSVEDVQGSSYNEQFF.

CDR3 in DNA: TGTGCCAGCAGCCCGGGACAGATGCGGATTTCCGGGGAGCTGTTTTTT. Its translation: CASSPGQMRISGELFF. V gene TRBV5-5 combines with J gene TRBJ2-2, with 7 bases that match TRBD1. The CDR3 sequence is 16 residues long. With V trimmed by 4 bases and J by 6 bases, 12 bases remained unmatched. Germline assignment: CDR1 SGHKS and CDR2 YYEKEE (reference sequence).

The chain combines TRBV6-1 with TRBJ1-1, with 8 bases matching TRBD1. The V gene end was trimmed by 4 bases and the J gene end by 6 bases; junction bases not matched to a gene: 7. This CDR3 spans 14 amino acids. In germline, CDR1 is MNHNS, CDR2 SASEGT. CDR3 coding DNA: TGTGCCAGCAGTGTCCAGGGGGCAGGCGCTGAAGCTTTCTTT. This codes for CASSVQGAGAEAFF.

The V call is TRBV5-1, the J call TRBJ2-7, with a possible D match to TRBD1 (6 bases). Germline lookup yields CDR1 SGHRS and CDR2 YFSETQ. V lost 2 bases to trimming and J lost 5 bases, with 8 bases between them. The CDR3 is 12 amino acids. The CDR3 is CASSFEGDEQYF. The CDR3 DNA reads as TGCGCCAGCAGCTTTGAGGGGGACGAGCAGTACTTC. The full variable domain, with the rest looked up from reference TRBV5-1 and TRBJ2-7, is KAGVTQTPRYLIKTRGQQVTLSCSPISGHRSVSWYQQTPGQGLQFLFEYFSETQRNKGNFPGRFSGRQFSNSRSEMNVSTLELGDSALYLCASSFEGDEQYFGPGTRLTVT.

The V and J genes are TRBV5-6 and TRBJ2-7, with D possibly matching TRBD2 (6 bases). V dropped 0 bases and J dropped 1 base, with 23 bases sitting between them. Germline V lookup: CDR1 SGHDT, CDR2 YYEEEE. This CDR3 region has 19 residues. The CDR3 spells CASSLVLAGPAPISYEQYF. CDR3 coding DNA: TGTGCCAGCAGCTTGGTTCTGGCGGGGCCAGCGCCTATTTCCTACGAGCAGTACTTC.

This chain connects TRBV5-1 to TRBJ1-5; TRBD1 matches 7 bases. Germline trimming cut 5 bases from V and 0 bases from J; bases unmatched to any gene: 5. Germline CDR1 and CDR2: SGHRS and YFSETQ. There are 15 residues in the CDR3. This CDR3 is CASSLGTVSNQPQHF. CDR3 DNA: TGCGCCAGCAGTTTAGGGACAGTTAGCAATCAGCCCCAGCATTTT.

This clone was seen only a few times. The chain carries TRBV4-2 and TRBJ2-3; 9 nucleotides match TRBD2. The CDR3 runs to 15 residues. V dropped 4 bases and J dropped 4; count of bases not matched to a gene: 6. Germline V gene sequence: CDR1 LGHNA, CDR2 YNFKEQ. CDR3 amino acids: CASSPLSGGSDTQYF. The DNA of the CDR3 is TGTGCCAGCAGCCCACTCAGCGGGGGGTCAGATACGCAGTATTTT.

The rearrangement links TRBV7-2 to TRBJ2-7; TRBD2 matches 8 bases. The junction had 8 bases not matched to a gene; V was cut back by 5 bases and J by 2 bases. The germline V gene encodes CDR1 SGHTA and CDR2 FQGNSA. This CDR3 comprises 15 residues. CDR3 amino acids: CASSPGLAATYEQYF. As DNA, the CDR3 is TGTGCCAGCAGCCCAGGACTAGCCGCCACCTACGAGCAGTACTTC.

The chain has TRBV19 and TRBJ1-5; D is unclear. Looked up from germline, CDR1 is LNHDA and CDR2 is SQIVND (reference sequence). CDR3 length equals 10 residues. Trimming pared 6 bases from V and 9 bases from J, leaving 6 bases between. CDR3 sequence reads: CASSTRPQHF. The CDR3 coding sequence is TGTGCCAGTAGCACCAGGCCCCAGCATTTT.

The V and J genes are TRBV5-1 and TRBJ1-1; D is perhaps TRBD1 (5 bases). Germline V lookup: CDR1 SGHRS, CDR2 YFSETQ. Trimming pared 0 bases from V and 2 bases from J, leaving 11 bases between. CDR3 length: 15 amino acids. In DNA, the CDR3 is TGCGCCAGCAGCTTGGAAGGGACGAGTAACACTGAAGCTTTCTTT. Translating it yields CASSLEGTSNTEAFF.

V gene TRBV5-1 combines with J gene TRBJ2-3; TRBD2 matches 11 bases. CDR1 and CDR2 from the germline V gene are SGHRS and YFSETQ. This CDR3 is built from 18 residues. The V gene end was trimmed by 0 bases and the J gene end by 1 base; junction bases not matched to a gene: 7. The CDR3 bases are TGCGCCAGCAGCTTGGTGATAGCGGGGGGGCGGGGCACAGATACGCAGTATTTT. It encodes CASSLVIAGGRGTDTQYF.

This clone was detected only a few times. The chain joins TRBV19 to TRBJ1-5, with 7 bases identical to TRBD1. This CDR3 region has 15 residues. J gave up 1 base and V 6 bases, and 6 bases lay outside the gene matches. Germline lookup yields CDR1 LNHDA and CDR2 SQIVND (reference sequence). CDR3 loop: CASRDPGQSNQPQHF. The CDR3, as DNA: TGTGCCAGTAGAGATCCGGGACAGAGCAATCAGCCCCAGCATTTT.

The rearrangement uses TRBV28 and TRBJ1-6, with 8 bases fitting TRBD1. Germline values: CDR1 MDHEN, CDR2 SYDVKM. CDR3 size: 13 residues. The junction had 5 bases not matched to a gene; V was cut back by 8 bases and J by 8 bases. The CDR3 DNA is TGTGCCAGCGGAGGACAGGGACATTCACCCCTCCACTTT. The encoded protein is CASGGQGHSPLHF.

The count of this clone is one. V usage is TRBV18 and J usage is TRBJ2-7, with D unresolved. Deletions cut 2 bases from V and 4 bases from J, with 9 bases between. This CDR3 spans 13 amino acids. The V gene's germline CDR1 is KGHSH and CDR2 LQKENI. The CDR3 bases are TGTGCCAGCTCACCAGGGCCAAATTACGAGCAGTACTTC. Translated, it gives CASSPGPNYEQYF.

This clone was picked up one time. The V call is TRBV13, the J call TRBJ1-3, with a weak D call TRBD1 (5 bases). Trimming shortened V by 5 bases and J by 3 bases, and 17 bases separated the two germline ends. From germline, CDR1 is PRHDT and CDR2 FYEKMQ (reference sequence). The CDR3 contains 16 residues. The CDR3 DNA follows: TGTGCCAGCAGCCCTCGCTTGGGGGGAGGTGGAAACACCATATATTTT. Translation gives CASSPRLGGGGNTIYF.

The chain carries TRBV4-1 and TRBJ2-7, with D possibly being TRBD1 or TRBD2 (6 bases each). Germline CDR1 is MGHRA and CDR2 is YSYEKL. V was cut by 4 bases and J by 1 base, with 17 bases left in between. The CDR3 contains 16 residues. CDR3 nucleotide sequence: TGCGCCAGCAGCCGAGGAGGGGGGACGGCTTCCTACGAGCAGTACTTC. Its protein is CASSRGGGTASYEQYF.

The rearrangement joins TRBV7-9 to TRBJ1-4; D is unresolved. The CDR3 totals 15 residues. Germline-derived CDR1 and CDR2 are SEHNR and FQNEAQ (reference sequence). Trimming removed 5 bases at V and 7 bases at J, with 17 bases between. The CDR3 region is CASSDWRSGGEKLFF. The DNA for the CDR3 is TGTGCCAGCAGCGATTGGAGGAGTGGAGGTGAAAAACTGTTTTTT.

This rearrangement joins TRBV7-7 to TRBJ2-1; D uncertain. Trimming stripped 1 base from V and 0 bases from J, with 10 bases between. The V gene's germline CDR1 is SSHAT and CDR2 FNYEAQ (reference sequence). The CDR3 is 16 residues long. CDR3 in amino acids: CASSLGGSTSYNEQFF. The CDR3 region has the DNA TGTGCCAGCAGCTTAGGCGGCAGTACCTCCTACAATGAGCAGTTCTTC. Filled out from reference TRBV7-7 and TRBJ2-1, the complete variable domain reads GAGVSQSPRYKVTKRGQDVTLRCDPISSHATLYWYQQALGQGPEFLTYFNYEAQPDKSGLPSDRFSAERPEGSISTLTIQRTEQRDSAMYRCASSLGGSTSYNEQFFGPGTRLTVL.

CDR3 loop: CASSSDRNPNSPLHF. The CDR3 DNA sequence: TGTGCCAGCAGCTCGGACAGGAACCCAAATTCACCCCTCCACTTT. The J gene is TRBJ1-6, the V gene TRBV13, with 7 bases fitting TRBD1. Germline V lookup: CDR1 PRHDT, CDR2 FYEKMQ (reference sequence). V lost 4 bases to trimming and J lost 7 bases; unmatched junction nucleotides: 7. The CDR3 is 15 amino acids.

The rearrangement links TRBV7-9 to TRBJ2-7; a possible D gene is TRBD1 (7 bases). The germline V gene has CDR1 SEHNR and CDR2 FQNEAQ (reference sequence). Trimming took off 0 bases at V and 9 bases at J, with 15 bases between the two ends. This CDR3 region has 14 residues. The DNA for the CDR3 is TGTGCCAGCAGCTTAGCGGGGGGACAGACGGTGCAGTACTTC. Translated, it gives CASSLAGGQTVQYF.

The chain is built from TRBV10-2 and TRBJ2-3; a weak D match, TRBD2 (6 bases). Trimming removed 8 bases at V and 0 bases at J, with 15 bases between. This CDR3 contains 15 residues. The germline CDR1 and CDR2 sequences are WSHSY and SAAADI. The CDR3 is CASSRTGTSTDTQYF. In DNA, the CDR3 is TGCGCCAGCTCCCGCACGGGGACTAGCACAGATACGCAGTATTTT.

This clone was observed a few times. V gene TRBV6-5 combines with J gene TRBJ1-1, with TRBD1 as a possible D gene (5 bases). Germline V gene lookup returns CDR1 MNHEY and CDR2 SVGAGI. This CDR3 has 12 amino acids. Trimming pared 2 bases from V and 10 bases from J, leaving 11 bases between. The chain's CDR3 is CASSYRDGGAFF. The CDR3 DNA reads TGTGCCAGCAGTTACAGGGACGGAGGAGCTTTCTTT.

This clone was counted once. This chain connects TRBV29-1 to TRBJ2-3; TRBD2 is a possible D gene (6 bases). The CDR3 has 15 residues. V was cut by 8 bases and J by 0 bases, with 18 bases left in between. The V gene's germline CDR1 is SQVTM and CDR2 ANQGSEA. The CDR3 nucleotides are TGCAGCACCTACCTAGCGCGATTCAGCACAGATACGCAGTATTTT. Translating gives CSTYLARFSTDTQYF.

The chain employs TRBV9 and TRBJ2-1; D call uncertain. V was cut by 0 bases and J by 9 bases, with 10 bases left in between. This CDR3 contains 13 residues. CDR1 and CDR2 from the germline V gene are SGDLS and YYNGEE. CDR3 region: CASSVAPNGEQFF. CDR3 coding DNA: TGTGCCAGCAGCGTAGCTCCAAATGGTGAGCAGTTCTTC.

This clone was observed a single time. The chain couples TRBV27 to TRBJ1-2, with TRBD1 identical over 10 bases. Germline values: CDR1 MNHEY, CDR2 SMNVEV (reference sequence). V lost 0 bases and J lost 4; bases outside the gene matches: 2. There are 15 residues in the CDR3. The CDR3 coding sequence is TGTGCCAGCAGTTTATCGGGGACAGGGGCCTATGGCTACACCTTC. It specifies CASSLSGTGAYGYTF.

There are a few counts of this clone. This sequence joins TRBV9 and TRBJ2-2; D gene unclear. CDR3 length: 13 residues. CDR1 and CDR2 from the germline V gene are SGDLS and YYNGEE. The V end was cut by 2 bases, the J end by 4 bases, with 6 bases between. CDR3 nucleotide sequence: TGTGCCAGCAGCGTCGAAGTCACCGGGGAGCTGTTTTTT. It specifies CASSVEVTGELFF.

V usage is TRBV7-6 and J usage is TRBJ2-5; TRBD1 matches at 7 bases. Germline loops: CDR1 SGHVS, CDR2 FNYEAQ. The CDR3 length is 15 residues. V lost 5 bases, J lost 4 bases, and 10 bases stayed unmatched. The CDR3 loop is CASSTGTYRGETQYF. CDR3 DNA: TGTGCCAGCAGCACCGGAACCTACAGGGGAGAGACCCAGTACTTC. Full variable domain (missing parts from reference TRBV7-6 and TRBJ2-5): GAGVSQSPRYKVTKRGQDVALRCDPISGHVSLYWYRQALGQGPEFLTYFNYEAQQDKSGLPNDRFSAERPEGSISTLTIQRTEQRDSAMYRCASSTGTYRGETQYFGPGTRLLVL.

The chain is built from TRBV6-5 and TRBJ1-2; D is possibly TRBD1 (5 bases). V was pared by 6 bases and J by 2 bases, with 10 bases between. The CDR3 length is 13 residues. In germline, CDR1 is MNHEY, CDR2 SVGAGI. The CDR3 spells CASRRQMNYGYTF. As DNA, the CDR3 is TGTGCCAGCAGGCGACAGATGAACTATGGCTACACCTTC.